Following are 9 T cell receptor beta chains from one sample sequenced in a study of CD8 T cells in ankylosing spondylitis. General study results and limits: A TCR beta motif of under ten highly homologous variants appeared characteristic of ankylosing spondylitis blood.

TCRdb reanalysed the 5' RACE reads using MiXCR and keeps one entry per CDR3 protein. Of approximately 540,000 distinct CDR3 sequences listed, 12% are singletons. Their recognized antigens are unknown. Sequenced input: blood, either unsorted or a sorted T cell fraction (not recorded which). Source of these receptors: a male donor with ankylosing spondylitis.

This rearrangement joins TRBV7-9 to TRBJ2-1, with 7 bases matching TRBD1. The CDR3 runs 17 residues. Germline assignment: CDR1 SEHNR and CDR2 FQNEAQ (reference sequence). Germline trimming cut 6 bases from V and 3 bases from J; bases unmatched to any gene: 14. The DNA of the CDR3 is TGTGCCAGCAGGCACTACAGGGGAGCGCGGCGCTACAATGAGCAGTTCTTC. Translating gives CASRHYRGARRYNEQFF.

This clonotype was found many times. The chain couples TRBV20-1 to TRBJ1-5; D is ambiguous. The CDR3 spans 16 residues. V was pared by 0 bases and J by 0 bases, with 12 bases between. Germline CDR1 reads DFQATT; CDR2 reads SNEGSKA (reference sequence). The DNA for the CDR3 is TGCAGTGCTAGAGATGGTTGGGGAAATAGCAATCAGCCCCAGCATTTT. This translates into CSARDGWGNSNQPQHF.

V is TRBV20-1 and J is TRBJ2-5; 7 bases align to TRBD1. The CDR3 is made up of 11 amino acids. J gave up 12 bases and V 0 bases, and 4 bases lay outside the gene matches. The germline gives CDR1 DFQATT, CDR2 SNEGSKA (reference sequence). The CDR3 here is CSARDLGQKYF. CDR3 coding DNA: TGCAGTGCTAGAGATCTGGGACAGAAGTACTTC.

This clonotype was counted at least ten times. CDR3 bases: TGTGCCAGCAAGGGACGGAAGGGTAGTGAGCAGTTCTTC. It is translated as CASKGRKGSEQFF. The chain recombines TRBV6-6 with TRBJ2-1, with D perhaps matching TRBD1 or TRBD2 (5 bases each). Germline values: CDR1 MNHNY, CDR2 SVGAGI (reference sequence). The V end was cut by 7 bases, the J end by 9 bases, with 16 bases between. This CDR3 region has 13 residues.

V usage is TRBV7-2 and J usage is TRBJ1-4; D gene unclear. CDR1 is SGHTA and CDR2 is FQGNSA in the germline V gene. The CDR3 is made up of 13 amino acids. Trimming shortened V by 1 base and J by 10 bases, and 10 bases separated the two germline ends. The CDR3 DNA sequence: TGTGCCAGCAGCTTAGTGCCGGGTCGAAAACTGTTTTTT. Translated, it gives CASSLVPGRKLFF.

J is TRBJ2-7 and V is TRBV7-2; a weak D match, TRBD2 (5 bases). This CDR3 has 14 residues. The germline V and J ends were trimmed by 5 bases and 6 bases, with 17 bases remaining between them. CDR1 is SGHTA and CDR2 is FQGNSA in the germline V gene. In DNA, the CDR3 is TGTGCCAGCAGCCATGGTCCCGACGGACTCGAGCAGTACTTC. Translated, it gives CASSHGPDGLEQYF.

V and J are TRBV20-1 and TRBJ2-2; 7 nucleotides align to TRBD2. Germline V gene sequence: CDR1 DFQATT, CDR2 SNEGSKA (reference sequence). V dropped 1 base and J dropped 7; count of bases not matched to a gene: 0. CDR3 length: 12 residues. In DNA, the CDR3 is TGCAGTGCTAGAGCGGGGGGCGGGGAGCTGTTTTTT. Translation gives CSARAGGGELFF.

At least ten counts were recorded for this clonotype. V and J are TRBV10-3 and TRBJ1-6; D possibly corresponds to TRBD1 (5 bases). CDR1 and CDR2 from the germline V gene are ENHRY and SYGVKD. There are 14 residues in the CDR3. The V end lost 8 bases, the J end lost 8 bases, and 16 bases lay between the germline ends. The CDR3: CAIGDPGRDSPLHF. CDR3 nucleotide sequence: TGTGCCATCGGGGACCCAGGCAGAGATTCACCCCTCCACTTT.

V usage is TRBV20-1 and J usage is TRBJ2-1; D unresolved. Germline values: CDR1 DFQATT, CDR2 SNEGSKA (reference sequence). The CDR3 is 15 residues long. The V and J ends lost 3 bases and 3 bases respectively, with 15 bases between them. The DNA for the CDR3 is TGCAGTGCTAGCCTTAAGTTGACTGGCTACAATGAGCAGTTCTTC. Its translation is CSASLKLTGYNEQFF.